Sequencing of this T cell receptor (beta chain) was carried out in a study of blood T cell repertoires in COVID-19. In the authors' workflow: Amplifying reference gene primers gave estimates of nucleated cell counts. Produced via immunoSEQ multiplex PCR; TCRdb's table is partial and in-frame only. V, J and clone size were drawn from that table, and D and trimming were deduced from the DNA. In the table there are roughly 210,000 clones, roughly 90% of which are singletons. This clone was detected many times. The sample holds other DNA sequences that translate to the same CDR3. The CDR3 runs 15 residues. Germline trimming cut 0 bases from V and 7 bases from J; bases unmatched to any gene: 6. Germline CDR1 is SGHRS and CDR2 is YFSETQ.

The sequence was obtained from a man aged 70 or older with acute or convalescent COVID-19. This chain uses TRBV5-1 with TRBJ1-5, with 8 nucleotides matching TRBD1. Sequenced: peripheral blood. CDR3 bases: TGCGCCAGCAGCTTGGCCGGAGACAGGGGCCAGCCCCAGCATTTT. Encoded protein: CASSLAGDRGQPQHF.